Given below is one T cell receptor (beta chain) in context. There are many counts of this clonotype. The antigen it binds to is not known. The input lacks base qualities; no much larger clone sits a single base away. The sample's treatment or condition, from its label and the paper: live attenuated yellow fever vaccine strain. PBMCs were isolated from peripheral blood using a standard Ficoll-Paque protocol. CD4 and CD8 T-cell fractions were isolated with Dynabeads CD4 and CD8 positive selection kits. RNA was extracted with TriZol from bulk PBMCs, CD4 and CD8 fractions, and dextramer-positive and dextramer-negative fractions. The data are from a study of T cells after yellow fever vaccination (dated by TCRdb to the late 2010s). For the wider study: Libraries from fractions with low cell numbers were prepared with the SMART-Seq v4 Ultra Low Input RNA kit. To follow T-cell clones before and after primary and booster YFV17D yellow fever vaccination, bulk TCR alpha and beta repertoires were sequenced over time. Two healthy male donors, one aged 18 to 30 and one aged 30 to 40 years, were included in the cohort. Bulk PBMC replicates and cell subsets were isolated from blood drawn at multiple timepoints before and after both primary and secondary immunization. The paper's findings and limits, for the study overall: A small fraction of clonotypes showed up in both the CD4 and CD8 compartments, probably as a result of convergent recombination. Because the study included only a couple of donors, the extent to which the findings can be generalized is limited. The secondary T-cell response was weaker than the primary response but faster, peaking on day 5 instead of day 15. After the booster, most clones that had expanded after primary vaccination were detected again (roughly 96% of CD4 and 70% to 90% of CD8), suggesting broad maintenance of memory. FACS-sorted repertoires could contain abundant contaminating clonotypes from the bulk population, so computational filtering was required.

Inclusive of the bounding cysteine and phenylalanine, the CDR3 is 12 residues long. Here the CDR3 DNA is all that survives: 36 bases in frame from base 1. Deletion took 6 bases off V and 5 bases off J, with a span of 7 bases between the germline ends. Synthesis of TCR cDNA relied on 5'RACE template switching, a step that introduced a universal primer site along with unique molecular identifiers. Priming for cDNA synthesis came from both the TCR alpha and TCR beta constant segments. Libraries were amplified in two PCR steps, with sample barcodes and sequencing adapters added in the second step. Sequencing of the libraries was done on either Illumina HiSeq 2500 (2x100 bp) or NovaSeq (2x150 bp). Per the authors' processing: MIGEC handled demultiplexing of reads and collapsing into UMI consensus sequences, while MiXCR performed V(D)J alignment. Vaccine-responding clonotypes were defined with edgeR using replicate PBMC samples, requiring FDR below 0.01 and a log2 fold change above 5 up to day 15. Each bulk clonotype received a CD4 or CD8 identity based on whether the sequenced CD4 or CD8 repertoire contained that clonotype at higher abundance. Clones were called with MiXCR by TCRdb after fastp trimmed the public reads at Q25, and only in-frame beta chains were retained. CDR3 protein sequences are deduplicated, and each keeps its most common genes and DNA. Here the V and J calls rest on TCRdb's processing, not on the authors' analysis. The sample table lists about 240,000 distinct CDR3 sequences, 6.9% of them with a count of one. Approximately 0.85% of the sample is in the top ten clones.

The sample in question was CD4+ T cells sorted from PBMCs, obtained 15 days after the yellow fever booster vaccination. This receptor chain uses TRBV12-3 or TRBV12-4 and TRBJ2-2; 5 matching bases give a weak D call of TRBD1. The sequence was obtained from a young man who received the YFV17D yellow fever vaccine. The CDR3 protein is CASRRQTGELFF. The DNA reads TGTGCCAGCAGGCGACAGACCGGGGAGCTGTTTTTT.